This T cell receptor beta chain was sequenced for a study of neurological immune-mediated disorders. This clonotype occurred many times. Trimming at V came to 3 bases and at J to 1 base, leaving 6 bases not matched to a gene. The germline V gene has CDR1 SGDLS and CDR2 YYNGEE. The CDR3 extends over 15 amino acids. The cDNA was generated by 5'RACE with 10-nucleotide random UMIs. Via MiXCR, TCRdb re-called the 5' RACE reads, giving one row per CDR3 protein. The sample includes 50,000 to 60,000 distinct CDR3 sequences, 16% of them seen just once. V is TRBV9 and J is TRBJ2-5; 7 positions match TRBD1. The material sequenced was PBMCs. This clonotype originated in a man between 60 and 70 years old in good health. The CDR3 DNA reads TGTGCCAGCAGCGGGTATAAGGGGGCCCAAGAGACCCAGTACTTC. Translated, it gives CASSGYKGAQETQYF. The full variable domain, its missing parts supplied by reference TRBV9 and TRBJ2-5, is DSGVTQTPKHLITATGQRVTLRCSPRSGDLSVYWYQQSLDQGLQFLIQYYNGEERAKGNILERFSAQQFPDLHSELNLSSLELGDSALYFCASSGYKGAQETQYFGPGTRLLVL.